These 29 T cell receptor beta chains originate from one sample sequenced in a study of shared clonotypes between healthy human individuals. Produced via immunoSEQ multiplex PCR; TCRdb's table is partial and in-frame only. The profile shows 1,500,000 or so clones, approximately 98.5% of them singletons. The sequencing input was naive CD4+ T cells sorted from blood. Subset reported: CD45RA+ positively selected. The source is a man in his thirties or forties in good health.

The chain couples TRBV11-2 to TRBJ2-5, with D possibly matching TRBD1 (5 bases). Trimming removed 5 bases from V and 3 bases from J, with 19 bases in between. This CDR3 has 16 amino acids. Germline CDR1 SGHAT, CDR2 FQNNGV. CDR3 in amino acids: CASSPPTQGTKETQYF. The CDR3 DNA reads TGTGCCAGCAGCCCCCCCACTCAGGGCACAAAAGAGACCCAGTACTTC. Looking up the rest from reference TRBV11-2 and TRBJ2-5 gives the full variable domain: EAGVAQSPRYKIIEKRQSVAFWCNPISGHATLYWYQQILGQGPKLLIQFQNNGVVDDSQLPKDRFSAERLKGVDSTLKIQPAKLEDSAVYLCASSPPTQGTKETQYFGPGTRLLVL.

J is TRBJ1-5 and V is TRBV30, with D tentatively TRBD1 (6 bases). Germline-derived CDR1 and CDR2 are GTSNPN and SVGIG (reference sequence). V lost 2 bases to trimming and J lost 5 bases, with 10 bases between them. CDR3 length: 13 residues. CDR3 DNA sequence: TGTGCCTGGAGTTTCAAGGGGGATCAGCCCCAGCATTTT. Protein: CAWSFKGDQPQHF.

The chain recombines TRBV6-5 with TRBJ2-5; 7 bases fit TRBD1. CDR1 MNHEY and CDR2 SVGAGI come from the germline V gene. This CDR3 contains 13 residues. V lost 4 bases to trimming and J lost 7 bases; unmatched junction nucleotides: 6. The CDR3 region is CASSLDREGTQYF. The CDR3 DNA reads TGTGCCAGCAGTTTAGACAGGGAAGGGACCCAGTACTTC.

This chain links TRBV27 with TRBJ1-1; no firm D call. In germline, CDR1 is MNHEY, CDR2 SMNVEV (reference sequence). The CDR3 totals 14 residues. V was trimmed by 6 bases and J by 0 bases, leaving 11 bases between them. The CDR3 DNA is TGTGCCAGCAGCCCGGATAACCTGAACACTGAAGCTTTCTTT. It translates to CASSPDNLNTEAFF.

This chain connects TRBV16 to TRBJ2-2; no clear D gene. V lost 2 bases and J lost 2, with 9 bases in between. The length of the CDR3 is 15 residues. Germline CDR1 and CDR2: KGHSY and FQNENV. The CDR3 spells CASSQRGVNTGELFF. The CDR3 DNA is TGTGCCAGCAGCCAAAGAGGCGTAAACACCGGGGAGCTGTTTTTT.

This clone occurred once. The chain links TRBV5-1 to TRBJ2-7; D call uncertain. CDR1 and CDR2 (germline): SGHRS, YFSETQ. The CDR3 has 13 residues. The ends were cut back, 4 bases at V and 6 bases at J, with 14 bases in the middle. CDR3 loop: CASSPDPNTEQYF. The CDR3, as DNA: TGCGCCAGCAGCCCCGACCCTAACACCGAGCAGTACTTC.

The chain links TRBV5-1 to TRBJ2-7; D might be TRBD2 (6 bases). The germline CDR1 and CDR2 sequences are SGHRS and YFSETQ. The CDR3 has 15 amino acids. V was pared by 4 bases and J by 2 bases, with 16 bases between. The CDR3 protein is CASSLDPSAAYEQYF. The CDR3 coding sequence is TGCGCCAGCAGCCTTGACCCTAGCGCCGCCTACGAGCAGTACTTC.

This clone has only one observation. This chain uses TRBV7-8 with TRBJ2-4; a weak D match, TRBD2 (5 bases). The CDR3 is 17 residues long. Trimming pared 5 bases from V and 7 bases from J, leaving 24 bases between. Germline V CDR1 and CDR2: SGHVS, FQNEAQ. The CDR3 is CASSAVQREMRGNIQYF. Written as DNA, the CDR3 is TGTGCCAGCAGCGCAGTCCAGAGGGAGATGCGAGGGAACATTCAGTACTTC.

The V gene is TRBV18, the J gene TRBJ1-1; 7 bases match TRBD1. The V and J ends lost 5 bases and 3 bases, in that order; junction bases with no gene match: 9. CDR1 is KGHSH, CDR2 LQKENI, per germline. CDR3 length equals 15 residues. The CDR3 DNA reads TGTGCCAGCTCAGAAGCACAGGGGAGAGACACTGAAGCTTTCTTT. Translating gives CASSEAQGRDTEAFF.

The V call is TRBV28, the J call TRBJ2-5; 7 positions match TRBD2. The CDR3 is 15 amino acids. Germline trimming cut 4 bases from V and 7 bases from J; bases unmatched to any gene: 12. Germline V gene lookup returns CDR1 MDHEN and CDR2 SYDVKM. The CDR3, as DNA: TGTGCCAGCAGTTCCCCGGGAGGACCCAAACGGACCCAGTACTTC. This gives the protein CASSSPGGPKRTQYF.

Concerning this clone itself: This specimen includes other DNA sequences encoding the same CDR3. The chain combines TRBV19 with TRBJ2-7; 7 nucleotides align to TRBD1. CDR3 length: 13 residues. From germline, CDR1 is LNHDA and CDR2 SQIVND (reference sequence). J lost 4 bases, V lost 3 bases, and 3 bases had no gene match. This CDR3 is CASSMDRRYEQYF. The CDR3 DNA is TGTGCCAGTAGTATGGACAGGCGTTACGAGCAGTACTTC. Variable domain in full (rest from reference TRBV19 and TRBJ2-7): DGGITQSPKYLFRKEGQNVTLSCEQNLNHDAMYWYRQDPGQGLRLIYYSQIVNDFQKGDIAEGYSVSREKKESFPLTVTSAQKNPTAFYLCASSMDRRYEQYFGPGTRLTVT.

The genes are TRBV7-8 and TRBJ1-5; D is perhaps TRBD1 (5 bases). From germline, CDR1 is SGHVS and CDR2 FQNEAQ. This CDR3 has 15 residues. Trimming removed 5 bases at V and 4 bases at J, with 15 bases between. CDR3 residues: CASSTSGTSNQPQHF. CDR3 bases: TGTGCCAGCAGCACCTCAGGGACGTCAAATCAGCCCCAGCATTTT.

The V and J genes are TRBV5-1 and TRBJ2-5, with 9 bases aligning to TRBD1. CDR3 length: 15 amino acids. Germline-derived CDR1 and CDR2 are SGHRS and YFSETQ. J lost 5 bases, V lost 2 bases, and 7 bases had no gene match. The CDR3, as DNA: TGCGCCAGCAGCTTCAACACAGGGGGCAGCGAGACCCAGTACTTC. It is translated as CASSFNTGGSETQYF.

The genes are TRBV7-3 and TRBJ2-2, with 10 positions matching TRBD1. This CDR3 has 16 residues. V lost 5 bases and J lost 3; bases outside the gene matches: 6. In germline, CDR1 is SGHTA, CDR2 FQGTGA. CDR3 nucleotides: TGTGCCAGCAGCCGCATAGGACAGGGGGACACCGGGGAGCTGTTTTTT. Translating it yields CASSRIGQGDTGELFF. The complete variable domain, with remaining parts taken from reference TRBV7-3 and TRBJ2-2, reads GAGVSQTPSNKVTEKGKYVELRCDPISGHTALYWYRQSLGQGPEFLIYFQGTGAADDSGLPNDRFFAVRPEGSVSTLKIQRTERGDSAVYLCASSRIGQGDTGELFFGEGSRLTVL.

This chain uses TRBV28 with TRBJ2-7; no firm D call. Germline CDR1 reads MDHEN; CDR2 reads SYDVKM. V was shortened by 9 bases and J by 4 bases, with 10 bases between the two germline ends. The CDR3 is made up of 11 amino acids. In DNA form, the CDR3 reads TGTGCCAGTTTGGGGTTGTACGAGCAGTACTTC. The encoded protein is CASLGLYEQYF. The variable domain in full, completed from reference TRBV28 and TRBJ2-7, reads DVKVTQSSRYLVKRTGEKVFLECVQDMDHENMFWYRQDPGLGLRLIYFSYDVKMKEKGDIPEGYSVSREKKERFSLILESASTNQTSMYLCASLGLYEQYFGPGTRLTVT.

This clone was seen a single time. The CDR3 protein is CASSWNNEQFF. The CDR3 DNA reads TGTGCCAGCAGTTGGAACAATGAGCAGTTCTTC. This chain uses TRBV28 with TRBJ2-1, with D uncertain. Germline CDR1 and CDR2: MDHEN and SYDVKM. The CDR3 covers 11 residues. The V and J ends lost 4 bases and 5 bases respectively, with 3 bases between them.

With respect to this clone: Other DNA variants within this sample encode the same CDR3. The chain combines TRBV5-1 with TRBJ2-1; D unclear. In germline, CDR1 is SGHRS, CDR2 YFSETQ. Trimming removed 1 base from V and 7 bases from J, with 9 bases in between. The CDR3 runs to 13 residues. CDR3 loop: CASSLLGPNEQFF. In DNA, the CDR3 is TGCGCCAGCAGCTTGCTAGGCCCAAATGAGCAGTTCTTC.

The sample holds one count of this clone. CDR3 region: CASSPGIIGQGAPGGYTF. The CDR3 DNA follows: TGTGCCAGCAGCCCAGGAATAATCGGACAGGGGGCACCAGGTGGCTACACCTTC. The chain uses TRBV9 and TRBJ1-2; 11 bases are a match to TRBD1. Germline trimming cut 4 bases from V and 7 bases from J; bases unmatched to any gene: 18. This CDR3 is built from 18 residues. Looked up from germline, CDR1 is SGDLS and CDR2 is YYNGEE.

The chain uses TRBV28 and TRBJ1-4; weak D call: TRBD1 (6 bases). The CDR3 has 16 amino acids. V was pared by 4 bases and J by 3 bases, with 15 bases between. The germline CDR1 and CDR2 sequences are MDHEN and SYDVKM. The CDR3 DNA reads as TGTGCCAGCAGTTCGATCAGGGGCTGGGCTAATGAAAAACTGTTTTTT. Its translation: CASSSIRGWANEKLFF.

A single count supports this clone. This chain joins TRBV14 and TRBJ2-5, with a possible D match to TRBD2 (6 bases). CDR3 length: 17 amino acids. V was cut by 4 bases and J by 1 base, with 19 bases left in between. Germline CDR1 is SGHDN and CDR2 is FVKESK. The CDR3 DNA is TGTGCCAGCAGCCGGGGAGGTTGGTCAGCCAGCCAAGAGACCCAGTACTTC. This sequence encodes CASSRGGWSASQETQYF.

As for this clone: The sample carries other DNA sequences with the same CDR3. This rearrangement joins TRBV28 to TRBJ1-2; the D gene is possibly TRBD1 (5 bases). The length of the CDR3 is 12 residues. Germline CDR1 is MDHEN and CDR2 is SYDVKM. V dropped 3 bases and J dropped 8 bases, with 10 bases sitting between them. CDR3 amino acids: CASSFRGGGYTF. CDR3 nucleotide sequence: TGTGCCAGCAGTTTTAGGGGTGGCGGCTACACCTTC.

The chain recombines TRBV30 with TRBJ2-6; possibly TRBD2 for D (6 bases). Germline values: CDR1 GTSNPN, CDR2 SVGIG (reference sequence). Trimming shortened V by 3 bases and J by 4 bases, and 25 bases separated the two germline ends. The CDR3 sequence is 19 residues long. This chain's CDR3 is CAWSGGSISARQGANVLTF. DNA for the CDR3: TGTGCCTGGAGCGGAGGGTCCATCTCGGCCCGACAGGGGGCCAACGTCCTGACTTTC.

The genes are TRBV7-9 and TRBJ2-2; 10 bases agree with TRBD2. The trim removed 4 bases at V and 4 bases at J, leaving 6 bases unmatched. Germline V gene lookup returns CDR1 SEHNR and CDR2 FQNEAQ (reference sequence). This CDR3 is built from 16 residues. The CDR3 region has the DNA TGTGCCAGCAGCTCTGCACTAGCGGGACCCACCGGGGAGCTGTTTTTT. It translates to CASSSALAGPTGELFF. Full variable domain (rest looked up from reference TRBV7-9 and TRBJ2-2): DTGVSQNPRHKITKRGQNVTFRCDPISEHNRLYWYRQTLGQGPEFLTYFQNEAQLEKSRLLSDRFSAERPKGSFSTLEIQRTEQGDSAMYLCASSSALAGPTGELFFGEGSRLTVL.

The chain joins TRBV30 to TRBJ2-5; D is unresolved. V was pared by 5 bases and J by 5 bases, with 15 bases between. In germline, CDR1 is GTSNPN, CDR2 SVGIG (reference sequence). This CDR3 spans 13 amino acids. The CDR3 reads CAWATGVGETQYF. The DNA of the CDR3 is TGTGCCTGGGCCACTGGGGTAGGGGAGACCCAGTACTTC.

The V gene is TRBV25-1, the J gene TRBJ2-4; D may be TRBD1 (6 bases). Germline V gene lookup returns CDR1 MGHDK and CDR2 SYGVNS. This CDR3 is built from 14 residues. The V and J ends lost 2 bases and 5 bases respectively, with 10 bases between them. CDR3 coding DNA: TGTGCCAGCAGTGAAGCAGGGGCCCAAAACATTCAGTACTTC. Its protein is CASSEAGAQNIQYF.

The V gene is TRBV15, the J gene TRBJ2-1; D is perhaps TRBD2 (5 bases). Per the germline V gene, CDR1 is LNHNV and CDR2 is YYDKDF (reference sequence). This CDR3 is built from 16 residues. V lost 3 bases and J lost 4, with 16 bases in between. As DNA, the CDR3 is TGTGCCACCAGCAGGAGGGCCGGGATACAGTACAATGAGCAGTTCTTC. Encoded protein: CATSRRAGIQYNEQFF.

V usage is TRBV28 and J usage is TRBJ1-1, with TRBD1 matching 9 bases. V trimming: 8 bases; J trimming: 5 bases; junction bases outside the gene matches: 9. The CDR3 sequence is 14 residues long. CDR1 and CDR2 (germline): MDHEN, SYDVKM. The CDR3 DNA is TGTGCCAGCGAAAGGGACAGGGTGGGAACTGAAGCTTTCTTT. It yields the protein CASERDRVGTEAFF.

Concerning this clone: The same CDR3 arises from other DNA sequences in this sample as well. This chain links TRBV4-1 with TRBJ2-7; tentative D call: TRBD1 (5 bases). V was clipped by 0 bases and J by 6 bases, with 9 bases between them. Germline loops: CDR1 MGHRA, CDR2 YSYEKL. This CDR3 comprises 13 residues. CDR3 in DNA: TGCGCCAGCAGCCAAGACAGGGTAGGCGAGCAGTACTTC. Protein product: CASSQDRVGEQYF.

The chain employs TRBV11-2 and TRBJ2-3; 7 bases are shared with TRBD2. This CDR3 is built from 15 residues. Germline V gene data show CDR1 as SGHAT and CDR2 as FQNNGV. After removal of 4 bases from V and 4 bases from J, the junction contained 8 bases not matched to a gene. The CDR3 DNA reads TGTGCCAGCAGCTCGTGGACTAGGACCCCAGATACGCAGTATTTT. It encodes CASSSWTRTPDTQYF.